This T cell receptor beta chain was identified in a study of T cells after yellow fever vaccination. Using its own MiXCR run on the 5' RACE reads, TCRdb lists one record per CDR3 protein. This sample has 30,000 or so distinct CDR3 sequences, with 4.4% found just once. The sample holds many counts of this clonotype. This CDR3 region has 17 residues. In germline, CDR1 is LNHDA, CDR2 SQIVND (reference sequence). Trimming left V 1 base short and J 5 bases short, with 20 bases between. The chain uses TRBV19 and TRBJ2-5, with D perhaps TRBD2 (6 bases). The sample in question was CD8+ T cells sorted from PBMCs, obtained 5 days after the yellow fever booster vaccination. This receptor was obtained from a man under 40 who received the YFV17D yellow fever vaccine. DNA for the CDR3: TGTGCCAGTAGTATAGTAGGGAGGCTACCCTTTTGGGAGACCCAGTACTTC. It translates to CASSIVGRLPFWETQYF.